One sample yielded the 28 T cell receptor beta chains listed below, sequenced in a study of blood T cell repertoires in COVID-19. Profiling relied on immunoSEQ multiplex PCR, and the TCRdb table lists in-frame clones only, not all of them. This table holds over 200,000 clones, nearly 90% found once. The sequencing sample was made of PBMCs or T cells enriched from blood (not recorded which). The receptors derive from a man younger than 45 who had recovered from COVID-19.

This clone was picked up one time. V is TRBV28 and J is TRBJ2-7; 12 nucleotides agree with TRBD2. V lost 3 bases, J lost 3 bases, and 6 bases stayed unmatched. The V gene's germline CDR1 is MDHEN and CDR2 SYDVKM. The CDR3 loop spans 16 amino acids. The CDR3 DNA sequence: TGTGCCAGCAGTTTGGACCTAGCGGGGGGGAACTACGAGCAGTACTTC. It encodes CASSLDLAGGNYEQYF. Together with reference TRBV28 and TRBJ2-7, the CDR3 gives the full variable domain: DVKVTQSSRYLVKRTGEKVFLECVQDMDHENMFWYRQDPGLGLRLIYFSYDVKMKEKGDIPEGYSVSREKKERFSLILESASTNQTSMYLCASSLDLAGGNYEQYFGPGTRLTVT.

The chain combines TRBV20-1 with TRBJ1-1, with D uncertain. The germline V gene has CDR1 DFQATT and CDR2 SNEGSKA (reference sequence). The length of the CDR3 is 11 residues. Trimming took off 3 bases at V and 11 bases at J, with 13 bases between the two ends. The CDR3 loop is CSASAGWAAFF. In nucleotides, the CDR3 is TGCAGTGCTAGTGCGGGGTGGGCGGCTTTCTTT.

The chain is built from TRBV7-2 and TRBJ2-1; 8 nucleotides agree with TRBD2. J lost 10 bases, V lost 4 bases, and 18 bases had no gene match. The CDR3 is 17 amino acids. Germline V lookup: CDR1 SGHTA, CDR2 FQGNSA. The CDR3 loop is CASSSRDSGVSGGEQFF. In DNA form, the CDR3 reads TGTGCCAGCAGCTCACGGGATAGCGGGGTGAGTGGTGGCGAGCAGTTCTTC. Variable domain in full (rest from reference TRBV7-2 and TRBJ2-1): GAGVSQSPSNKVTEKGKDVELRCDPISGHTALYWYRQSLGQGLEFLIYFQGNSAPDKSGLPSDRFSAERTGGSVSTLTIQRTQQEDSAVYLCASSSRDSGVSGGEQFFGPGTRLTVL.

Only a few counts were recorded for this clone. The chain links TRBV11-2 to TRBJ2-7; 7 positions agree with TRBD1. Germline loops: CDR1 SGHAT, CDR2 FQNNGV. After removal of 5 bases from V and 7 bases from J, the junction contained 17 bases not matched to a gene. The CDR3 totals 16 residues. As DNA, the CDR3 is TGTGCCAGCAGCCGTGGGTCGCCAGGGGGTGAACGGGAGCAGTACTTC. This gives the protein CASSRGSPGGEREQYF.

The chain has TRBV28 and TRBJ1-1; the D gene is possibly TRBD1 (6 bases). The CDR3 has 15 residues. Trimming took 4 bases from V and 0 from J, leaving 12 bases between them. CDR1 MDHEN and CDR2 SYDVKM come from the germline V gene. In nucleotides, the CDR3 is TGTGCCAGCAGTTCTGCAGGGGTTATGAACACTGAAGCTTTCTTT. Translation: CASSSAGVMNTEAFF.

This sequence joins TRBV5-1 and TRBJ1-5; D gene ambiguous. CDR1 SGHRS and CDR2 YFSETQ come from the germline V gene. The CDR3 runs to 14 residues. Trimming took off 0 bases at V and 7 bases at J, with 11 bases between the two ends. CDR3 DNA: TGCGCCAGCAGCTTGGGGGAGGGAGGACAGCCCCAGCATTTT. Residues: CASSLGEGGQPQHF.

The chain recombines TRBV4-1 with TRBJ2-1; 12 bases map to TRBD2. Germline lookup yields CDR1 MGHRA and CDR2 YSYEKL. Unmatched junction bases numbered 4, after V lost 1 base and J lost 9 bases. The CDR3 has 15 amino acids. This CDR3 is CASSQGTSGNGEQFF. Written as DNA, the CDR3 is TGCGCCAGCAGCCAAGGGACTAGCGGGAATGGTGAGCAGTTCTTC.

CDR3 nucleotides: TGTGCCAGTAGTATAGTAGGTGGCGGAGGAAGAGAGACCCAGTACTTC. Its translation: CASSIVGGGGRETQYF. This rearrangement joins TRBV19 to TRBJ2-5; a weak D match, TRBD2 (5 bases). Germline lookup yields CDR1 LNHDA and CDR2 SQIVND (reference sequence). The CDR3 extends over 16 amino acids. V lost 1 base to trimming and J lost 4 bases, with 16 bases between them.

Regarding this clone: Additional DNA sequences in this sample encode the identical CDR3. This chain connects TRBV30 to TRBJ1-5; D unresolved. With 2 bases removed from V and 5 bases from J, the gap between germline ends came to 10 bases. Germline CDR1 reads GTSNPN; CDR2 reads SVGIG (reference sequence). The CDR3 is 13 amino acids. The CDR3 bases are TGTGCCTGGAGTCGAGGGAAGGATCAGCCCCAGCATTTT. As protein: CAWSRGKDQPQHF.

The chain combines TRBV27 with TRBJ1-2; possible D gene TRBD1, 6 bases. V was pared by 5 bases and J by 8 bases, with 12 bases between. Germline V gene lookup returns CDR1 MNHEY and CDR2 SMNVEV (reference sequence). This CDR3 contains 12 residues. CDR3 DNA sequence: TGTGCCAGCAGTGCGGGGGCGGGGGGCTACACCTTC. Its protein is CASSAGAGGYTF.

This chain joins TRBV3-1 (or the pseudogene TRBV3-2) and TRBJ2-7, with TRBD2 as a possible D gene (6 bases). Trimming shortened V by 1 base and J by 4 bases, and 17 bases separated the two germline ends. Germline V gene sequence: CDR1 LGHDT, CDR2 YNNKEL (reference sequence). The CDR3 consists of 16 residues. CDR3 in DNA: TGTGCCAGCAGCCAAGTATTTAGGAGGGGATTTTACGAGCAGTACTTC. It yields the protein CASSQVFRRGFYEQYF.

The CDR3 coding sequence is TGCGCCAGCGGGGACAGGGTTGGAAACACCATATATTTT. Translation: CASGDRVGNTIYF. The chain recombines TRBV4-3 with TRBJ1-3; 9 bases line up with TRBD1. From germline, CDR1 is LGHNA and CDR2 YSLEER. This CDR3 spans 13 amino acids. The junction had 2 bases not matched to a gene; V was cut back by 8 bases and J by 3 bases.

The J gene is TRBJ1-1, the V gene TRBV10-1; 7 bases line up with TRBD1. The CDR3 runs to 17 residues. V lost 5 bases and J lost 0; bases outside the gene matches: 12. CDR1 is WNHNN and CDR2 is SYGVQD in the germline V gene (reference sequence). CDR3 loop: CASSSFVGQTMNTEAFF. In DNA form, the CDR3 reads TGCGCCAGCAGTAGTTTTGTGGGACAGACCATGAACACTGAAGCTTTCTTT.

This clone is a singleton in its sample. The chain links TRBV11-2 to TRBJ2-7; D unclear. Looked up from germline, CDR1 is SGHAT and CDR2 is FQNNGV. CDR3 length: 12 amino acids. Trimming left V 6 bases short and J 2 bases short, with 8 bases between. This chain's CDR3 is CASSPTAYEQYF. For the CDR3, the DNA is TGTGCCAGCAGTCCGACTGCCTACGAGCAGTACTTC.

V usage is TRBV4-1 and J usage is TRBJ2-2; 10 nucleotides match TRBD2. From germline, CDR1 is MGHRA and CDR2 YSYEKL. The length of the CDR3 is 16 residues. J gave up 1 base and V 2 bases, and 1 base lay outside the gene matches. Here the CDR3 DNA reads TGCGCCAGCAGCCAAATAGCGGGAGGGAACACCGGGGAGCTGTTTTTT. The encoded protein is CASSQIAGGNTGELFF.

This clone showed up just once. The chain employs TRBV2 and TRBJ1-5, with a possible D match to TRBD1 (6 bases). V shed 5 bases and J shed 4 bases, with 15 bases lying between them. The CDR3 is 15 amino acids. Germline V gives CDR1 SNHLY, CDR2 FYNNEI. CDR3 DNA sequence: TGTGCCAGCAGTACCGGACAGCCAGGGAATCAGCCCCAGCATTTT. This codes for CASSTGQPGNQPQHF.

V usage is TRBV28 and J usage is TRBJ1-2; D ambiguous. CDR1 MDHEN and CDR2 SYDVKM come from the germline V gene. The ends were cut back, 4 bases at V and 8 bases at J, with 23 bases in the middle. The CDR3 extends over 16 amino acids. CDR3 in DNA: TGTGCCAGCAGTTATTCCCGAGACACCAGGAGGGAAGGCTACACCTTC. Translating it yields CASSYSRDTRREGYTF.

CDR3 in amino acids: CATSGSDRRDGYTF. The DNA of the CDR3 is TGTGCCACCAGTGGATCGGACAGGCGCGATGGCTACACCTTC. The V gene is TRBV24-1, the J gene TRBJ1-2; 7 nucleotides match TRBD1. CDR1 KGHDR and CDR2 SFDVKD come from the germline V gene. Trimming took 5 bases from V and 6 from J; bases not matched to a gene: 8. The CDR3 contains 14 residues.

This chain uses TRBV13 with TRBJ2-1; D may be TRBD2 (13 bases). From germline, CDR1 is PRHDT and CDR2 FYEKMQ (reference sequence). The CDR3 spans 19 residues. Trimming stripped 5 bases from V and 6 bases from J, with 29 bases between. The CDR3 protein is CASSPGQGATSGRRNEQFF. The CDR3 nucleotides are TGTGCCAGCAGCCCGGGACAGGGGGCGACTAGCGGGAGGCGCAATGAGCAGTTCTTC.

The chain has TRBV13 and TRBJ2-1; 13 bases align to TRBD2. CDR1 PRHDT and CDR2 FYEKMQ come from the germline V gene (reference sequence). The CDR3 contains 14 residues. The V and J ends lost 9 bases and 2 bases, in that order; junction bases with no gene match: 1. CDR3 residues: CASGTSGTYNEQFF. CDR3 coding DNA: TGTGCCAGTGGGACTAGCGGGACCTACAATGAGCAGTTCTTC.

The CDR3 is CASSSGNWNNEQFF. The CDR3 DNA reads as TGTGCCAGCAGCTCAGGGAATTGGAACAATGAGCAGTTCTTC. The rearrangement joins TRBV11-3 to TRBJ2-1; D perhaps matches TRBD1 (5 bases). This CDR3 region has 14 residues. V gave up 4 bases and J gave up 5 bases, with 12 bases separating them. Germline V gene data show CDR1 as SGHNT and CDR2 as YENEEA.

This chain's CDR3 is CASSKALAGGWKETQYF. The CDR3 DNA follows: TGTGCCAGCAGCAAAGCCTTAGCGGGAGGGTGGAAAGAGACCCAGTACTTC. The chain uses TRBV21-1 and TRBJ2-5; whether TRBD2, the table's D call, matches the DNA was not checked. TRBV21-1 is a listed pseudogene. The CDR3 extends over 17 amino acids.

The chain couples TRBV6-4 to TRBJ2-5, with 7 bases lining up with TRBD1. This CDR3 has 13 residues. V lost 4 bases and J lost 4; bases outside the gene matches: 3. Germline V lookup: CDR1 MRHNA, CDR2 SNTAGT. The CDR3 sequence is CASSGQGGETQYF. Here the CDR3 DNA reads TGTGCCAGCAGTGGACAGGGTGGAGAGACCCAGTACTTC.

The chain recombines TRBV11-3 with TRBJ1-1; 7 positions agree with TRBD1. The germline CDR1 and CDR2 sequences are SGHNT and YENEEA. The ends lost 5 bases at V and 8 bases at J; junction bases unmatched: 8. This CDR3 is built from 13 residues. The CDR3 loop reads CASSQEGQTEAFF. CDR3 coding DNA: TGTGCCAGCAGCCAAGAGGGACAGACAGAAGCTTTCTTT.

The chain joins TRBV2 to TRBJ1-3, with 9 bases matching TRBD1. V trimming: 6 bases; J trimming: 2 bases; junction bases outside the gene matches: 8. Germline V gene lookup returns CDR1 SNHLY and CDR2 FYNNEI. There are 16 residues in the CDR3. CDR3 sequence: CASRKDRGQAGNTIYF. Written as DNA, the CDR3 is TGTGCCAGCAGGAAGGACAGGGGCCAGGCTGGAAACACCATATATTTT.

This clone came up once. J is TRBJ2-1 and V is TRBV27, with D possibly being TRBD2 (5 bases). This CDR3 has 16 residues. V gave up 5 bases and J gave up 3 bases, with 17 bases separating them. Germline lookup yields CDR1 MNHEY and CDR2 SMNVEV (reference sequence). The CDR3 protein is CASSPQTTLGYNEQFF. In DNA, the CDR3 is TGTGCCAGCAGTCCACAGACTACTCTAGGCTACAATGAGCAGTTCTTC.

The count of this clone is one. V is TRBV6-5 and J is TRBJ1-1, with D perhaps matching TRBD1 (6 bases). Deletions cut 6 bases from V and 7 bases from J, with 18 bases between. CDR3 length: 14 amino acids. Germline V gene lookup returns CDR1 MNHEY and CDR2 SVGAGI. DNA of the CDR3: TGTGCCAGCAGGACCGGACCAACCAGGGGTGAAGCTTTCTTT. Protein: CASRTGPTRGEAFF.

CDR3 in DNA: TGTGCCAGCAGCGTAGACAGGGAAGGTCAGCCCCAGCATTTT. Its protein product is CASSVDREGQPQHF. The J gene is TRBJ1-5, the V gene TRBV9; weak D call: TRBD1 (6 bases). V dropped 0 bases and J dropped 6 bases, with 10 bases sitting between them. CDR3 length: 14 amino acids. CDR1 and CDR2 (germline): SGDLS, YYNGEE.